This TCR beta chain derives from a study of T cell responses to AZD1222 COVID-19 vaccine. The CDR3 extends over 15 amino acids. The ends lost 0 bases at V and 6 bases at J; junction bases unmatched: 5. CDR1 SGHRS and CDR2 YFSETQ come from the germline V gene. Profiling relied on immunoSEQ multiplex PCR, and the TCRdb table lists in-frame clones only, not all of them. The data show under 250,000 clones, approximately 94% seen once. As concerns this clone: Its matching antigen is unknown.

Points from the study as a whole: No repertoire was sampled before or during the peak T cell response, only after it. Within unmutated variant regions lay the reported targets of nearly half of spike-specific TCRs. Compared with day 0, the breadth and depth of the Spike-specific TCR repertoire rose significantly after two doses of AZD1222.

The sequences come from peripheral blood, collected on day 0 of MenACWY control vaccination. This chain connects TRBV5-1 to TRBJ2-2, with TRBD1 matching over 7 bases. The source is an adult in good health. In DNA form, the CDR3 reads TGCGCCAGCAGCTTGGACGTGACAGGGCCCGGGGAGCTGTTTTTT. This sequence encodes CASSLDVTGPGELFF.